This is a list of T cell receptor beta chains from one sample in a study of Ad26.COV2.S vaccination and SARS-CoV-2 variants. The assay was immunoSEQ multiplex PCR, and TCRdb's table has in-frame clones only and misses some. The sample yields 440,000 or so clones, 80% to 95% seen once. This sample comprised peripheral blood, obtained in a trial of Ad26.COV2.S vaccine versus placebo. These receptors originate from a person between 18 and 60 years old who received the Ad26.COV2.S COVID-19 vaccine or a placebo. Each CDR3 is given with its conserved first and last residue. The D gene is left open where the match is weak. Some rows have no size entry. The others give once, few or many, or a class for an expanded clone.

clone_size	v_call	j_call	d_call	cdr3_nt	cdr3_aa
.	TRBV12-1	TRBJ2-5	.	TGTGCCAGCAGCTTTGGCCAGCGGGGGGACCAAGAGACCCAGTACTTC	CASSFGQRGDQETQYF
.	TRBV6-5	TRBJ2-3	.	TGTGCCAGCAACCGAGACGTTACAGATACGCAGTATTTT	CASNRDVTDTQYF
.	TRBV12-3/TRBV12-4	TRBJ2-3	.	TGTGCCAGCAGTTTAGCGGGGGCAGATACGCAGTATTTT	CASSLAGADTQYF
.	TRBV7-9	TRBJ1-2	.	TGTGCCAGCAGCTTAGTCACAGAAATTCTCTATGGCTACACCTTC	CASSLVTEILYGYTF
.	TRBV14	TRBJ2-3	.	TGTGCCAGCAGCCAGTCGACTCTGCACACAGATACGCAGTATTTT	CASSQSTLHTDTQYF
.	TRBV30	TRBJ2-7	.	TGTGCCTGGAGTGGCCCGAGCTACGAGCAGTACTTC	CAWSGPSYEQYF
.	TRBV27	TRBJ2-7	.	TGTGCCAGCAGTTTAGCGCCCACCGGCGAGCAGTACTTC	CASSLAPTGEQYF
.	TRBV29-1	TRBJ2-3	.	TGCAGCGTTGGGGAGACAGTTAGGAGCACAGATACGCAGTATTTT	CSVGETVRSTDTQYF
.	TRBV30	TRBJ1-4	.	TGTGCCTGGAGTCTTACAGGGTTTGTTGATGAAAAACTGTTTTTT	CAWSLTGFVDEKLFF
.	TRBV28	TRBJ1-1	.	TGTGCCAGCAGCTCTGGGGCCAGGGTTGATGAAGCTTTCTTT	CASSSGARVDEAFF
.	TRBV7-2	TRBJ2-3	.	TGTGCCAGCAGCTTAGGAGGGTCGGGAGTGGTAACAGATACGCAGTATTTT	CASSLGGSGVVTDTQYF
.	TRBV10-1	TRBJ1-5	TRBD1	TGCGCCAGCAGTGAGTTCCGGGACAGGGGCGATCAGCCCCAGCATTTT	CASSEFRDRGDQPQHF
.	TRBV6-4	TRBJ1-2	TRBD1	TGTGCCAGCAGTGAACAGGGGGAATATCTCTATGGCTACACCTTC	CASSEQGEYLYGYTF
.	TRBV19	TRBJ2-7	TRBD1	TGTGCCAGTACCCCCCGACAGGGGTATTCCTACGAGCAGTACTTC	CASTPRQGYSYEQYF
.	TRBV4-3	TRBJ1-3	TRBD1	TGCGCCAGCCGGGCCCCGGGACAGAGCCGAAACACCATATATTTT	CASRAPGQSRNTIYF
.	TRBV4-3	TRBJ1-4	.	TGCGCCAGCAGCCCCCAATTGGTCCGTAATGAAAAACTGTTTTTT	CASSPQLVRNEKLFF
.	TRBV11-2	TRBJ2-2	.	TGTGCCAGCAGCTTAGACCGTCTTGGGGGTAACACCGGGGAGCTGTTTTTT	CASSLDRLGGNTGELFF
.	TRBV7-6	TRBJ2-3	TRBD1	TGTGCCAGCAGCGAGACAGGGCGCACAGATACGCAGTATTTT	CASSETGRTDTQYF
.	TRBV5-6	TRBJ2-7	TRBD1	TGTGCCAGCAGCCGAGGGACAGGTCTAACCTACGAGCAGTACTTC	CASSRGTGLTYEQYF
.	TRBV5-1	TRBJ1-3	.	TGCGCCAGCAGCTTGGAAGGGTTTGGAAACACCATATATTTT	CASSLEGFGNTIYF
.	TRBV6-6	TRBJ1-1	.	TGTGCCAGCAGCCCCCCCTCCCCCGTAAACACTGAAGCTTTCTTT	CASSPPSPVNTEAFF
.	TRBV7-2	TRBJ2-7	TRBD1	TGTGCCAGCAGACAGACAGGGCTATCCTACGAGCAGTACTTC	CASRQTGLSYEQYF
.	TRBV6-8	TRBJ1-5	.	TGTGCCAGCAGTTACTACGGACACTACAATCAGCCCCAGCATTTT	CASSYYGHYNQPQHF
.	TRBV5-1	TRBJ1-5	.	TGCGCCAGCAGAGAAGGACAGAATCAGCCCCAGCATTTT	CASREGQNQPQHF
.	TRBV4-3	TRBJ2-7	.	TGCGCCAGCAGCCAGGACGGCCTCGGGGGAACCTACGAGCAGTACTTC	CASSQDGLGGTYEQYF
once	TRBV6-2/TRBV6-3	TRBJ1-1	TRBD1	TGTGCCAGCAGTCGGGGCCAGGGGGCGTCATACCCAGCTTTCTTT	CASSRGQGASYPAFF